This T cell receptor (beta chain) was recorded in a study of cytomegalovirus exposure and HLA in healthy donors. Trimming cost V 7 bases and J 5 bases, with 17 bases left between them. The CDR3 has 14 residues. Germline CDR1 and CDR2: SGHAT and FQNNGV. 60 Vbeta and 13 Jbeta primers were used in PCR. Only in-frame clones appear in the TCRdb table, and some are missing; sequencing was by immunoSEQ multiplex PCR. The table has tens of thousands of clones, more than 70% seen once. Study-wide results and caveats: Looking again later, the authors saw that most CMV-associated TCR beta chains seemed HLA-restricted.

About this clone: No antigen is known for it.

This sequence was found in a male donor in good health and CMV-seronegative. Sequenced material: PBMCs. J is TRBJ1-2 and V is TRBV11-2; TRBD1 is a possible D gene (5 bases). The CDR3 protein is CASNEVGGGYGYTF. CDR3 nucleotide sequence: TGTGCCAGCAATGAAGTCGGGGGGGGATATGGCTACACCTTC.